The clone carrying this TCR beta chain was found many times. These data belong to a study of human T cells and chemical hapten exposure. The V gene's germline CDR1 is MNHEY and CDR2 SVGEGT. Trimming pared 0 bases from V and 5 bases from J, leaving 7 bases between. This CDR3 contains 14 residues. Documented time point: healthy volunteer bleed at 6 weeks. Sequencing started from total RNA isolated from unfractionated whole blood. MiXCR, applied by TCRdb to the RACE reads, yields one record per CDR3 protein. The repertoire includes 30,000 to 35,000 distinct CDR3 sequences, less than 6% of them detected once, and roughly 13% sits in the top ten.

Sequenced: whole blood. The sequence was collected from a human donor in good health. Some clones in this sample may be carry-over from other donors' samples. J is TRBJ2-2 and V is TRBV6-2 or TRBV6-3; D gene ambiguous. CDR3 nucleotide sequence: TGTGCCAGCAGTTACTCGGAAGGGACCGGGGAGCTGTTTTTT. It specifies CASSYSEGTGELFF.